This TCR beta chain comes out of a study of shared clonotypes between healthy human individuals. Study outcomes and limitations: Depth was large, yet rarefaction showed that sorted-subset sequencing was incomplete.

In replicate PCRs of sorted subsets, roughly 210 ng DNA, approximately 32,000 T cell genomes, was used. Assay used: immunoSEQ multiplex PCR; TCRdb lists only in-frame clones, some missing. The table has about 680,000 clones, roughly 72% seen once. CDR1 and CDR2 from the germline V gene are SGDLS and YYNGEE. The V gene lost 0 bases and the J gene lost 4 bases, with 6 bases spanning the gap. The CDR3 length is 13 residues. In this sample, this clone is medium-sized. The antigen is undetermined. Additional DNA sequences in this sample encode the identical CDR3. There were no recent acute infections or vaccinations among the donors, who were healthy HIV-negative adults. The donors were all Caucasian adults (living in Nashville, Tennessee).

The receptor's source is a woman in her 30s in good health. The J gene is TRBJ2-3, the V gene TRBV9; no definite D call. The specimen was memory CD4+ T cells sorted from blood. The sample's subset: CD45RA-negative fraction. CDR3: CASSVGPPDTQYF. The CDR3 DNA reads TGTGCCAGCAGCGTAGGTCCCCCAGATACGCAGTATTTT.